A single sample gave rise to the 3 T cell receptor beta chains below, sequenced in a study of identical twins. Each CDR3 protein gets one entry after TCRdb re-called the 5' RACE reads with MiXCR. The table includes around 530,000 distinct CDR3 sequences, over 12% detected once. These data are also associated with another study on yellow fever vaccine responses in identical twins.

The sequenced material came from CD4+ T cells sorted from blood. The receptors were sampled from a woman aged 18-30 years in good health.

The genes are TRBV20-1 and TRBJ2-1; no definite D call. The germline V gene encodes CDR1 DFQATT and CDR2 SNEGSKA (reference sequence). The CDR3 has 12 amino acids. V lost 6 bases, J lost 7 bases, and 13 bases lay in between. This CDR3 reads CSAALGGNEQFF. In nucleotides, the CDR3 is TGCAGTGCCGCTCTGGGTGGGAATGAGCAGTTCTTC.

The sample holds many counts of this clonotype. CDR3 loop: CASSLSGANTGELFF. As DNA, the CDR3 is TGCGCCAGCAGCTTGTCAGGGGCGAACACCGGGGAGCTGTTTTTT. The chain is built from TRBV5-1 and TRBJ2-2; tentative D call: TRBD1 (6 bases). The ends were cut back, 1 base at V and 0 bases at J, with 7 bases in the middle. Germline V CDR1 and CDR2: SGHRS, YFSETQ. The CDR3 loop spans 15 amino acids.

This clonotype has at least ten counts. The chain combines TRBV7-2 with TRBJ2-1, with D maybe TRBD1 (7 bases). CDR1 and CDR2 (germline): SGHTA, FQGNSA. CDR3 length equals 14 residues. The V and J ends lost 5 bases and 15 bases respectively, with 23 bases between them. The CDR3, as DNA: TGTGCCAGCAGCGCGACATCAGGGGGACTCTCTCTGTTCTTC. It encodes CASSATSGGLSLFF.